One sample yielded the 21 T cell receptor beta chains listed below, sequenced in a study of patients and donors after allogeneic stem cell transplantation. TCRdb reprocessed the RT-PCR reads with MiXCR, giving one entry per CDR3 protein. The data contain about 200,000 distinct CDR3 sequences, approximately 41% of them seen just once; the ten biggest clones take up 33%. Sequenced material: blood, either unsorted or a sorted T cell fraction (not recorded which). The receptors were sampled from a human donor who was either an allogeneic HSCT recipient or a stem cell or donor lymphocyte infusion donor (not recorded which). It is not recorded whose cells these are; they may come from a transplant donor.

This clonotype was counted only a few times. This chain uses TRBV29-1 with TRBJ2-4; 9 bases map to TRBD2. The CDR3 is made up of 15 amino acids. Trimming removed 4 bases from V and 1 base from J; junction bases left unmatched: 5. Germline CDR1 reads SQVTM; CDR2 reads ANQGSEA. CDR3 sequence: CSVGSGRYAKNIQYF. CDR3 coding DNA: TGCAGCGTTGGAAGCGGGAGGTACGCCAAAAACATTCAGTACTTC.

There are a few counts of this clonotype. This chain uses TRBV6-2 or TRBV6-3 with TRBJ2-7, with 7 bases lining up with TRBD1. After removal of 2 bases from V and 7 bases from J, the junction contained 8 bases not matched to a gene. Germline CDR1 is MNHEY and CDR2 is SVGEGT. The CDR3 spans 14 residues. CDR3 sequence reads: CASSYISRGREQYF. As DNA, the CDR3 is TGTGCCAGCAGTTACATCTCTAGGGGGCGTGAGCAGTACTTC.

This clonotype showed up just a few times. V and J are TRBV7-9 and TRBJ2-1; a possible D gene is TRBD2 (6 bases). CDR3 length equals 15 residues. The V gene lost 5 bases and the J gene lost 8 bases, with 19 bases spanning the gap. The germline CDR1 and CDR2 sequences are SEHNR and FQNEAQ (reference sequence). CDR3 in amino acids: CASSHRDSAFYEQFF. In DNA, the CDR3 is TGTGCCAGCAGCCACCGGGACTCCGCTTTCTATGAGCAGTTCTTC.

The rearrangement joins TRBV4-1 to TRBJ2-1, with TRBD1 identical over 9 bases. V dropped 1 base and J dropped 7; count of bases not matched to a gene: 2. Germline values: CDR1 MGHRA, CDR2 YSYEKL. The CDR3 extends over 14 amino acids. As DNA, the CDR3 is TGCGCCAGCAGCCAAGGGACAGGGGAAAATGAGCAGTTCTTC. Protein product: CASSQGTGENEQFF.

This clonotype was recorded a few times. The J gene is TRBJ2-2, the V gene TRBV7-2; D unresolved. Between the trimmed V and J ends, which lost 1 base and 4 bases, there was a span of 7 bases. This CDR3 region has 14 residues. The germline V gene encodes CDR1 SGHTA and CDR2 FQGNSA. The DNA of the CDR3 is TGTGCCAGCAGCTTAGATGACGGCACCGGGGAGCTGTTTTTT. Protein sequence: CASSLDDGTGELFF.

The chain links TRBV19 to TRBJ1-5; D may be TRBD1 (5 bases). CDR3 size: 14 residues. The germline gives CDR1 LNHDA, CDR2 SQIVND (reference sequence). Trimming cost V 7 bases and J 6 bases, with 16 bases left between them. CDR3 nucleotide sequence: TGTGCCAGTACACAGGTACCGGTCGGTCAGCCCCAGCATTTT. Protein product: CASTQVPVGQPQHF. The variable domain in full, completed from reference TRBV19 and TRBJ1-5, reads DGGITQSPKYLFRKEGQNVTLSCEQNLNHDAMYWYRQDPGQGLRLIYYSQIVNDFQKGDIAEGYSVSREKKESFPLTVTSAQKNPTAFYLCASTQVPVGQPQHFGDGTRLSIL.

The chain recombines TRBV29-1 with TRBJ2-2, with D perhaps TRBD1 (5 bases). The CDR3 is 13 amino acids. CDR1 is SQVTM, CDR2 ANQGSEA, per germline. Trimming took 3 bases from V and 0 from J, leaving 5 bases between them. CDR3 DNA: TGCAGCGTTGACAGGGCGAACACCGGGGAGCTGTTTTTT. This translates into CSVDRANTGELFF.

The chain is built from TRBV3-1 and TRBJ2-2, with D unresolved. This CDR3 has 13 residues. V gave up 0 bases and J gave up 2 bases, with 1 base separating them. The germline V gene has CDR1 LGHDT and CDR2 YNNKEL (reference sequence). In nucleotides, the CDR3 is TGTGCCAGCAGCCAAGATAACACCGGGGAGCTGTTTTTT. Translated, it gives CASSQDNTGELFF.

The chain couples TRBV12-3 or TRBV12-4 to TRBJ2-1; no clear D gene. The CDR3 sequence is 12 residues long. Trimming removed 2 bases from V and 7 bases from J, with 6 bases in between. CDR3 amino acids: CASSLSANEQFF. CDR3 coding DNA: TGTGCCAGCAGTTTATCCGCTAATGAGCAGTTCTTC.

The chain joins TRBV3-1 to TRBJ2-7, with 12 bases aligning to TRBD2. The CDR3 is 16 amino acids. Germline V gives CDR1 LGHDT, CDR2 YNNKEL (reference sequence). V was pared by 1 base and J by 5 bases, with 6 bases of the junction left unmatched. CDR3 residues: CASSQGASGRAHEQYF. The CDR3 bases are TGTGCCAGCAGCCAAGGCGCTAGCGGGAGGGCCCACGAGCAGTACTTC.

The chain links TRBV4-2 to TRBJ2-7, with 10 positions matching TRBD2. Per germline, CDR1 LGHNA and CDR2 YNFKEQ. With 0 bases clipped from V and 4 bases from J, the junction kept 3 bases outside the gene matches. There are 15 residues in the CDR3. CDR3 coding DNA: TGTGCCAGCAGCCAAGAGACTAGCGGGTTATACGAGCAGTACTTC. This sequence encodes CASSQETSGLYEQYF.

V usage is TRBV9 and J usage is TRBJ1-2; D is uncertain. The CDR3 covers 14 residues. The germline V and J ends were trimmed by 2 bases and 1 base, with 9 bases remaining between them. Germline CDR1 SGDLS, CDR2 YYNGEE. CDR3 nucleotides: TGTGCCAGCAGCGTCTCCCAGCATAACTATGGCTACACCTTC. Translation: CASSVSQHNYGYTF. The complete variable domain, with remaining parts taken from reference TRBV9 and TRBJ1-2, reads DSGVTQTPKHLITATGQRVTLRCSPRSGDLSVYWYQQSLDQGLQFLIQYYNGEERAKGNILERFSAQQFPDLHSELNLSSLELGDSALYFCASSVSQHNYGYTFGSGTRLTVV.

This clonotype has just a few counts. This sequence joins TRBV12-3 or TRBV12-4 and TRBJ1-1, with 9 bases fitting TRBD1. The CDR3 totals 13 residues. J was trimmed by 8 bases and V by 3 bases; bases with no gene match: 4. CDR3 coding DNA: TGTGCCAGCAGTTTTTTTGACAGGGGGGAAGCTTTCTTT. This codes for CASSFFDRGEAFF.

The genes are TRBV12-3 or TRBV12-4 and TRBJ2-1; D gene unclear. V was cut by 2 bases and J by 12 bases, with 11 bases left in between. The CDR3 runs to 12 residues. The DNA of the CDR3 is TGTGCCAGCAGTTTATCCCCCCGAGGGCAGTTCTTC. Its translation is CASSLSPRGQFF.

The chain employs TRBV6-5 and TRBJ2-3, with TRBD2 identical over 7 bases. CDR3 length equals 15 residues. Germline V gene data show CDR1 as MNHEY and CDR2 as SVGAGI. The trim removed 5 bases at V and 2 bases at J, leaving 7 bases unmatched. CDR3 nucleotides: TGTGCCAGCAGTCACGGGACTATCCACACAGATACGCAGTATTTT. Encoded protein: CASSHGTIHTDTQYF.

The rearrangement joins TRBV4-3 to TRBJ2-1; D remains unclear. The germline V gene has CDR1 LGHNA and CDR2 YSLEER. V was pared by 0 bases and J by 9 bases, with 9 bases between. The CDR3 totals 13 residues. CDR3 sequence reads: CASSQDWRVEQFF. The CDR3 DNA sequence: TGCGCCAGCAGCCAAGATTGGCGTGTTGAGCAGTTCTTC.

The J gene is TRBJ2-3, the V gene TRBV11-2, with D hard to call. From germline, CDR1 is SGHAT and CDR2 FQNNGV. The V end was cut by 1 base, the J end by 5 bases, with 7 bases between. The CDR3 length is 13 residues. CDR3 sequence reads: CASSLASGDTQYF. CDR3 coding DNA: TGTGCCAGCAGCTTAGCTTCAGGAGATACGCAGTATTTT.

The V gene is TRBV28, the J gene TRBJ2-7, with 11 positions matching TRBD2. The CDR3 is made up of 16 amino acids. V shed 5 bases, J shed 0 bases, and the junction held 6 bases outside the gene matches. Germline values: CDR1 MDHEN, CDR2 SYDVKM. CDR3 DNA: TGTGCCAGCAGTAGAGGACTAGCGGGCAGCTCCTACGAGCAGTACTTC. Translation gives CASSRGLAGSSYEQYF.

J is TRBJ2-3 and V is TRBV11-2, with D perhaps TRBD2 (5 bases). Trimming pared 2 bases from V and 0 bases from J, leaving 9 bases between. The CDR3 length is 15 residues. Germline V gene lookup returns CDR1 SGHAT and CDR2 FQNNGV. The CDR3, as DNA: TGTGCCAGCAGCTTATTTAGGACTAGCACAGATACGCAGTATTTT. Translating it yields CASSLFRTSTDTQYF.

This chain uses TRBV12-3 or TRBV12-4 with TRBJ2-2; TRBD2 agrees at 16 bases. J lost 7 bases, V lost 5 bases, and 7 bases had no gene match. The CDR3 runs to 17 residues. The CDR3 nucleotides read TGTGCCAGCAGTCCGGGACTAGCGGGAGGGCCGAGCGGGGAGCTGTTTTTT. Encoded protein: CASSPGLAGGPSGELFF.

J is TRBJ2-5 and V is TRBV9; TRBD2 might be the D (6 bases). Germline V lookup: CDR1 SGDLS, CDR2 YYNGEE. Trimming stripped 4 bases from V and 1 base from J, with 14 bases between. This CDR3 contains 15 residues. The CDR3 loop reads CASSSRLEPQETQYF. CDR3 in DNA: TGTGCCAGCAGCTCCCGACTAGAACCCCAAGAGACCCAGTACTTC. Drawing the rest from reference TRBV9 and TRBJ2-5, the complete variable domain is DSGVTQTPKHLITATGQRVTLRCSPRSGDLSVYWYQQSLDQGLQFLIQYYNGEERAKGNILERFSAQQFPDLHSELNLSSLELGDSALYFCASSSRLEPQETQYFGPGTRLLVL.